Each of the 30 T cell receptor beta chains below was sequenced from the same sample in a study of cytomegalovirus exposure and HLA in healthy donors. 13 Jbeta primers and 60 Vbeta primers were used for the PCR. Libraries were prepared by immunoSEQ multiplex PCR; TCRdb keeps only in-frame clonotypes and omits some of them. This sample has more than 150,000 clones, with just under 80% found just once. Input material: PBMCs. The receptor source for this set is a woman between 45 and 60 years old in good health and CMV-seropositive.

The chain employs TRBV10-3 and TRBJ2-5; TRBD1 agrees at 7 bases. After removal of 8 bases from V and 2 bases from J, the junction contained 5 bases not matched to a gene. Germline V gene data show CDR1 as ENHRY and CDR2 as SYGVKD. This CDR3 region has 13 residues. The CDR3: CAIGDRSQETQYF. The CDR3 region has the DNA TGTGCCATCGGGGACAGAAGTCAAGAGACCCAGTACTTC.

This sequence joins TRBV7-6 and TRBJ2-5; D may be TRBD2 (6 bases). Germline values: CDR1 SGHVS, CDR2 FNYEAQ. This CDR3 comprises 16 residues. V was pared by 1 base and J by 5 bases, with 17 bases between. This chain's CDR3 is CASSLGRSGAWETQYF. In DNA form, the CDR3 reads TGTGCCAGCAGCTTAGGACGTTCGGGAGCGTGGGAGACCCAGTACTTC.

In this sample, this clone turned up a few times. V usage is TRBV18 and J usage is TRBJ2-2, with D possibly TRBD1 on 5 matching bases. The germline V gene has CDR1 KGHSH and CDR2 LQKENI. With 6 bases removed from V and 4 bases from J, the gap between germline ends came to 9 bases. The length of the CDR3 is 13 residues. CDR3 in amino acids: CASSPTVTGELFF. The CDR3 DNA follows: TGTGCCAGCTCGCCGACAGTCACCGGGGAGCTGTTTTTT.

The CDR3 sequence is CAVDRGDGNNEQFF. CDR3 in DNA: TGTGCCGTGGATCGGGGGGATGGGAACAATGAGCAGTTCTTC. The chain uses TRBV10-3 and TRBJ2-1; TRBD2 agrees at 7 bases. Trimming removed 11 bases from V and 5 bases from J; junction bases left unmatched: 12. CDR1 and CDR2 (germline): ENHRY, SYGVKD. The CDR3 loop spans 14 amino acids.

The rearrangement links TRBV7-6 to TRBJ1-5; no reliable D call. Germline lookup yields CDR1 SGHVS and CDR2 FNYEAQ. The CDR3 sequence is 15 residues long. The V end was cut by 1 base, the J end by 5 bases, with 12 bases between. Here the CDR3 DNA reads TGTGCCAGCAGCTTAGGAGGGATGTTCGATCAGCCCCAGCATTTT. Protein sequence: CASSLGGMFDQPQHF. Full variable domain (outside the CDR3, taken from reference TRBV7-6 and TRBJ1-5): GAGVSQSPRYKVTKRGQDVALRCDPISGHVSLYWYRQALGQGPEFLTYFNYEAQQDKSGLPNDRFSAERPEGSISTLTIQRTEQRDSAMYRCASSLGGMFDQPQHFGDGTRLSIL.

This chain joins TRBV6-1 and TRBJ2-1; 14 nucleotides line up with TRBD2. Germline V lookup: CDR1 MNHNS, CDR2 SASEGT. CDR3 length equals 15 residues. Trimming took 6 bases from V and 7 from J; bases not matched to a gene: 5. The CDR3 region has the DNA TGTGCCAGCAGCGCCGGGACTAGCGGGAGAAATGAGCAGTTCTTC. Translating it yields CASSAGTSGRNEQFF.

This chain connects TRBV7-6 to TRBJ2-3; D call uncertain. CDR1 SGHVS and CDR2 FNYEAQ come from the germline V gene. This CDR3 has 15 residues. V lost 1 base, J lost 3 bases, and 11 bases lay in between. DNA of the CDR3: TGTGCCAGCAGCTTAGGTGGAACAGAGACAGATACGCAGTATTTT. Encoded protein: CASSLGGTETDTQYF.

The chain has TRBV28 and TRBJ2-3; D may be TRBD1 (5 bases). The CDR3 sequence is 13 residues long. The germline CDR1 and CDR2 sequences are MDHEN and SYDVKM. Trimming removed 4 bases at V and 4 bases at J, with 9 bases between. The CDR3 region has the DNA TGTGCCAGCAGTTCCGTAGGGGCAGATACGCAGTATTTT. Translating it yields CASSSVGADTQYF.

This chain uses TRBV7-3 with TRBJ2-7; 7 positions match TRBD1. The V segment lost 3 bases and the J segment 1 base; nucleotides outside the gene matches: 3. Per the germline V gene, CDR1 is SGHTA and CDR2 is FQGTGA. The CDR3 has 14 residues. CDR3 protein: CASSLTGSSYEQYF. CDR3 sequence (DNA): TGTGCCAGCAGCTTGACAGGGAGTTCCTACGAGCAGTACTTC. The complete variable domain, with remaining parts taken from reference TRBV7-3 and TRBJ2-7, reads GAGVSQTPSNKVTEKGKYVELRCDPISGHTALYWYRQSLGQGPEFLIYFQGTGAADDSGLPNDRFFAVRPEGSVSTLKIQRTERGDSAVYLCASSLTGSSYEQYFGPGTRLTVT.

The chain uses TRBV5-1 and TRBJ2-1; 8 bases map to TRBD2. The V and J ends lost 1 base and 2 bases, in that order; junction bases with no gene match: 2. From germline, CDR1 is SGHRS and CDR2 YFSETQ. The CDR3 consists of 15 residues. The CDR3 DNA follows: TGCGCCAGCAGCTTGTACGGGGGGGCCTACAATGAGCAGTTCTTC. Translation gives CASSLYGGAYNEQFF. Complete variable domain (other parts from reference TRBV5-1 and TRBJ2-1): KAGVTQTPRYLIKTRGQQVTLSCSPISGHRSVSWYQQTPGQGLQFLFEYFSETQRNKGNFPGRFSGRQFSNSRSEMNVSTLELGDSALYLCASSLYGGAYNEQFFGPGTRLTVL.

The genes are TRBV7-8 and TRBJ1-6, with D maybe TRBD1 (5 bases). Germline assignment: CDR1 SGHVS and CDR2 FQNEAQ. This CDR3 region has 14 residues. V was pared by 1 base and J by 10 bases, with 11 bases between. Here the CDR3 DNA reads TGTGCCAGCAGCTTAGGACAGTATTGGTCACCCCTCCACTTT. This gives the protein CASSLGQYWSPLHF.

This chain joins TRBV28 and TRBJ2-5; 9 nucleotides match TRBD1. The ends lost 6 bases at V and 9 bases at J; junction bases unmatched: 17. There are 16 residues in the CDR3. The germline CDR1 and CDR2 sequences are MDHEN and SYDVKM. This CDR3 reads CASRGTPGQGLEAQYF. In DNA, the CDR3 is TGTGCCAGCAGGGGGACACCGGGACAGGGCCTGGAGGCCCAGTACTTC.

The gene calls are TRBV6-1 and TRBJ1-1; tentatively, D is TRBD1 (6 bases). The V and J ends lost 8 bases and 7 bases respectively, with 20 bases between them. Germline loops: CDR1 MNHNS, CDR2 SASEGT. The CDR3 consists of 14 residues. The CDR3 sequence: CASVQPRGTFEAFF. The CDR3 DNA follows: TGTGCCAGCGTTCAACCAAGGGGGACCTTTGAAGCTTTCTTT.

As DNA, the CDR3 is TGCGCCAGCAGCTTGGAGGTTAGCGGACCCTACGAGCAGTACTTC. Translating it yields CASSLEVSGPYEQYF. The J gene is TRBJ2-7, the V gene TRBV5-1, with a possible D match to TRBD2 (6 bases). The V gene lost 0 bases and the J gene lost 2 bases, with 12 bases spanning the gap. This CDR3 is built from 15 residues. Germline V gene data show CDR1 as SGHRS and CDR2 as YFSETQ.

This sequence joins TRBV18 and TRBJ1-1, with TRBD1 as a possible D gene (6 bases). The CDR3 runs to 15 residues. Germline V gives CDR1 KGHSH, CDR2 LQKENI. Trimming removed 0 bases at V and 1 base at J, with 9 bases between. CDR3 sequence reads: CASSPPQGWNTEAFF. CDR3 nucleotide sequence: TGTGCCAGCTCACCACCGCAGGGGTGGAACACTGAAGCTTTCTTT.

The chain recombines TRBV9 with TRBJ1-2; possible D gene TRBD1, 5 bases. This CDR3 is 12 amino acids long. The V end lost 5 bases, the J end lost 2 bases, and 7 bases lay between the germline ends. Germline V gives CDR1 SGDLS, CDR2 YYNGEE. The CDR3 region has the DNA TGTGCCAGCAGGGGGGGGAACTATGGCTACACCTTC. Translated: CASRGGNYGYTF.

V and J are TRBV28 and TRBJ2-7; D unresolved. Looked up from germline, CDR1 is MDHEN and CDR2 is SYDVKM. This CDR3 contains 12 residues. With 6 bases removed from V and 1 base from J, the gap between germline ends came to 7 bases. CDR3 DNA sequence: TGTGCCAGCAGGTCGGAGTCCTACGAGCAGTACTTC. Its protein product is CASRSESYEQYF.

This sequence joins TRBV7-9 and TRBJ1-2; the match to TRBD1 covers 9 bases. Germline loops: CDR1 SEHNR, CDR2 FQNEAQ (reference sequence). The junction had 1 base not matched to a gene; V was cut back by 4 bases and J by 4 bases. The CDR3 is made up of 13 amino acids. Here the CDR3 reads CASSWDRAYGYTF. CDR3 nucleotide sequence: TGTGCCAGCAGCTGGGACAGGGCCTATGGCTACACCTTC. The full variable domain, in which reference TRBV7-9 and TRBJ1-2 provide the parts outside the CDR3, is DTGVSQNPRHKITKRGQNVTFRCDPISEHNRLYWYRQTLGQGPEFLTYFQNEAQLEKSRLLSDRFSAERPKGSFSTLEIQRTEQGDSAMYLCASSWDRAYGYTFGSGTRLTVV.

The chain uses TRBV6-1 and TRBJ1-2; 7 bases agree with TRBD1. This CDR3 region has 16 residues. The junction had 10 bases not matched to a gene; V was cut back by 2 bases and J by 4 bases. Per germline, CDR1 MNHNS and CDR2 SASEGT. DNA of the CDR3: TGTGCCAGCAGTGAACTAGCTGGGACAGCCCTCTATGGCTACACCTTC. Protein product: CASSELAGTALYGYTF.

This CDR3 is CASSQEVGGGGAYNEQFF. CDR3 nucleotide sequence: TGCGCCAGCAGCCAAGAAGTGGGGGGTGGTGGGGCTTACAATGAGCAGTTCTTC. This chain uses TRBV4-3 with TRBJ2-1, with TRBD2 as a possible D gene (6 bases). The length of the CDR3 is 18 residues. Looked up from germline, CDR1 is LGHNA and CDR2 is YSLEER. V lost 0 bases, J lost 4 bases, and 19 bases lay in between.

Concerning this clone itself: The junction and the germline gene differ at one end; a read error may be behind it. The rearrangement links TRBV5-1 to TRBJ2-3, with D maybe TRBD1 (6 bases). The CDR3 runs to 16 residues. Germline CDR1 is SGHRS and CDR2 is YFSETQ. As DNA, the CDR3 is TGCGCCAACAGCGTGCGGACACCAGGGGTTCCAGATACGCAGTATTTT. It yields the protein CANSVRTPGVPDTQYF. Supplemented by reference TRBV5-1 and TRBJ2-3, the full variable domain reads KAGVTQTPRYLIKTRGQQVTLSCSPISGHRSVSWYQQTPGQGLQFLFEYFSETQRNKGNFPGRFSGRQFSNSRSEMNVSTLELGDSALYLCANSVRTPGVPDTQYFGPGTRLTVL.

Of note for this clone: The sample holds other DNA sequences that translate to the same CDR3. The chain couples TRBV6-5 to TRBJ1-5; 9 bases are a match to TRBD1. This CDR3 contains 15 residues. Germline CDR1 MNHEY, CDR2 SVGAGI. The J segment lost 4 bases and the V segment lost 6 bases, leaving 7 bases of the junction unmatched. CDR3 residues: CASSPDRGSNQPQHF. The CDR3 bases are TGTGCCAGCAGCCCAGACAGGGGGTCGAATCAGCCCCAGCATTTT.

A single count supports this clone. An end of the junction differs from the germline gene, which may be a read error. The chain is built from TRBV7-7 and TRBJ2-1; 7 nucleotides match TRBD2. Looked up from germline, CDR1 is SSHAT and CDR2 is FNYEAQ (reference sequence). The CDR3 has 17 residues. CDR3 loop: CASSLDPSGSSYNEQFF. The CDR3 DNA reads TGTGCTAGCAGCTTAGACCCTAGCGGATCCTCTTACAATGAGCAGTTCTTC. Full variable domain (remainder filled in from reference TRBV7-7 and TRBJ2-1): GAGVSQSPRYKVTKRGQDVTLRCDPISSHATLYWYQQALGQGPEFLTYFNYEAQPDKSGLPSDRFSAERPEGSISTLTIQRTEQRDSAMYRCASSLDPSGSSYNEQFFGPGTRLTVL.

The chain carries TRBV28 and TRBJ2-4, with 7 bases aligning to TRBD1. The V gene end was trimmed by 2 bases and the J gene end by 8 bases; junction bases not matched to a gene: 6. CDR1 is MDHEN and CDR2 is SYDVKM in the germline V gene. The CDR3 runs 14 residues. Here the CDR3 reads CASSLAGGMHIQYF. The CDR3 nucleotides read TGTGCCAGCAGTTTAGCAGGGGGTATGCACATTCAGTACTTC.

Comment on this clone: The identical CDR3 is also encoded by other nucleotide sequences in the sample. The V gene is TRBV6-5, the J gene TRBJ1-5; no definite D call. The CDR3 is 15 amino acids. Germline values: CDR1 MNHEY, CDR2 SVGAGI. Trimming shortened V by 2 bases and J by 4 bases, and 12 bases separated the two germline ends. The DNA of the CDR3 is TGTGCCAGCAGTTACGGAACGGGTGGAAATCAGCCCCAGCATTTT. This codes for CASSYGTGGNQPQHF.

The chain couples TRBV7-8 to TRBJ1-2; 8 nucleotides agree with TRBD1. The V gene end was trimmed by 0 bases and the J gene end by 8 bases; junction bases not matched to a gene: 5. Germline CDR1 SGHVS, CDR2 FQNEAQ. CDR3 size: 14 residues. The chain's CDR3 is CASSLARGLEGYTF. Written as DNA, the CDR3 is TGTGCCAGCAGCTTAGCCAGGGGGCTAGAGGGCTACACCTTC. Variable domain in full (rest from reference TRBV7-8 and TRBJ1-2): GAGVSQSPRYKVAKRGQDVALRCDPISGHVSLFWYQQALGQGPEFLTYFQNEAQLDKSGLPSDRFFAERPEGSVSTLKIQRTQQEDSAVYLCASSLARGLEGYTFGSGTRLTVV.

The chain carries TRBV15 and TRBJ2-3; D unresolved. The CDR3 runs to 14 residues. CDR1 and CDR2 from the germline V gene are LNHNV and YYDKDF (reference sequence). V lost 6 bases and J 0 bases, leaving 10 bases between the germline ends. CDR3 bases: TGTGCCACCAGTACCCTAGGTAGCACAGATACGCAGTATTTT. It yields the protein CATSTLGSTDTQYF.

This rearrangement joins TRBV18 to TRBJ1-6, with D possibly TRBD1 on 6 matching bases. Germline-derived CDR1 and CDR2 are KGHSH and LQKENI. The CDR3 sequence is 14 residues long. Trimming pared 4 bases from V and 5 bases from J, leaving 9 bases between. The CDR3 DNA reads as TGTGCCAGCTCACTCCGGACAGATAATTCACCCCTCCACTTT. Residues: CASSLRTDNSPLHF.

Note on this clone: A read error may account for a junction end that differs from germline. The chain has TRBV7-8 and TRBJ2-7; possibly TRBD2 for D (7 bases). From germline, CDR1 is SGHVS and CDR2 FQNEAQ. The CDR3 has 15 amino acids. The CDR3 DNA follows: TGTTCCAGCAGCTTAGGGGGGGTCGACTCCTACGAGCAGTACTTC. Its translation is CSSSLGGVDSYEQYF.

The chain employs TRBV18 and TRBJ1-5; 7 bases match TRBD1. Losses at the gene ends were 6 bases for V and 1 base for J; bases not matched to a gene: 6. The germline gives CDR1 KGHSH, CDR2 LQKENI. The CDR3 is 15 residues long. The chain's CDR3 is CASSDRQRSNQPQHF. CDR3 nucleotides: TGTGCCAGCTCGGACAGGCAGAGGAGCAATCAGCCCCAGCATTTT.